The clone carrying this T cell receptor (beta chain) has only a few counts. Its antigen is still unknown. This specimen belongs to a study of cytomegalovirus exposure and HLA in healthy donors. The overall study: Within an early data release were 85 million or so unique TCRs drawn from HLA-typed donors.

PCR amplification relied on 60 Vbeta primers (plus 13 Jbeta primers). Data came from immunoSEQ multiplex PCR; TCRdb stores just in-frame clones and leaves some out. The sample carries some 190,000 clones, about 10% recorded once. General study results and limits: Analysis performed later showed TCR beta chains linked to HLA being more clonally expanded than equally common others. Reported findings show TCR beta sequences accurately forecast HLA-A and HLA-B alleles in most subjects.

Germline trimming cut 3 bases from V and 3 bases from J; bases unmatched to any gene: 14. There are 20 residues in the CDR3. Germline CDR1 and CDR2: SGHNT and YYREEE (reference sequence). The sample was PBMCs. This TCR was recovered from a woman aged 25 to 39 in good health and CMV-seropositive. This rearrangement joins TRBV5-4 to TRBJ2-1; 14 positions match TRBD2. DNA for the CDR3: TGTGCCAGCAGCTCAGAAGGGACTAGCGGGAGCAGGGGTAACTACAATGAGCAGTTCTTC. Protein sequence: CASSSEGTSGSRGNYNEQFF.